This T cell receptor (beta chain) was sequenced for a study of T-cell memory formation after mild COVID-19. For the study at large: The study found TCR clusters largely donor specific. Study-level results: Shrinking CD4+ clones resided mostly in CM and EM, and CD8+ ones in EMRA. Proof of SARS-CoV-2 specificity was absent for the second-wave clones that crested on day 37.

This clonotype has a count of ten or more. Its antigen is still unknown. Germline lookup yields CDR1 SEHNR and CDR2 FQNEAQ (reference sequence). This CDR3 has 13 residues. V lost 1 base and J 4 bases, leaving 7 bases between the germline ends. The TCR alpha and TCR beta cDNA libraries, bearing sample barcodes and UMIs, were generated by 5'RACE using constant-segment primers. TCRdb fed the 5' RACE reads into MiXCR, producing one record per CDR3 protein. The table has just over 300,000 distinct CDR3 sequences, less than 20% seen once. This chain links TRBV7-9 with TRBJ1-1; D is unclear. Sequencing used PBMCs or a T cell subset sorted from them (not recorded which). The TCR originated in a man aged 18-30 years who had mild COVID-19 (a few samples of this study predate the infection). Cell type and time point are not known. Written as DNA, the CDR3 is TGTGCCAGCAGCTTAGGTGGCCGCACTGAAGCTTTCTTT. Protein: CASSLGGRTEAFF.